Below, one T cell receptor beta chain is given with its context. Its antigen is still unknown. Generated by immunoSEQ multiplex PCR, the TCRdb table keeps only in-frame clones and is missing some. The table includes 17,000 or so clones, roughly nine tenths detected once. A marrow graft followed busulfan-fludarabine conditioning, with cyclophosphamide on days +3 and +4. The sample comes from a study of T cells after posttransplantation cyclophosphamide. Study conclusions and caveats: Donor CD8+ memory clones often dominated recipient blood repertoires at later times.

In germline, CDR1 is LGHNA, CDR2 YNFKEQ. J lost 5 bases, V lost 0 bases, and 1 base had no gene match. The CDR3 contains 15 residues. This specimen was CD4+ T cells sorted from blood, taken after allogeneic stem cell transplant with posttransplant cyclophosphamide. This chain joins TRBV4-2 and TRBJ1-4; TRBD1 agrees at 9 bases. The TCR comes from a male patient aged 55 to 69 who received an allogeneic stem cell transplant from a related donor and was CMV-positive. Some T cells may have come from the graft donor. The CDR3, as DNA: TGTGCCAGCAGCCAAGAAGGGACAGGGAATGAAAAACTGTTTTTT. The encoded protein is CASSQEGTGNEKLFF.